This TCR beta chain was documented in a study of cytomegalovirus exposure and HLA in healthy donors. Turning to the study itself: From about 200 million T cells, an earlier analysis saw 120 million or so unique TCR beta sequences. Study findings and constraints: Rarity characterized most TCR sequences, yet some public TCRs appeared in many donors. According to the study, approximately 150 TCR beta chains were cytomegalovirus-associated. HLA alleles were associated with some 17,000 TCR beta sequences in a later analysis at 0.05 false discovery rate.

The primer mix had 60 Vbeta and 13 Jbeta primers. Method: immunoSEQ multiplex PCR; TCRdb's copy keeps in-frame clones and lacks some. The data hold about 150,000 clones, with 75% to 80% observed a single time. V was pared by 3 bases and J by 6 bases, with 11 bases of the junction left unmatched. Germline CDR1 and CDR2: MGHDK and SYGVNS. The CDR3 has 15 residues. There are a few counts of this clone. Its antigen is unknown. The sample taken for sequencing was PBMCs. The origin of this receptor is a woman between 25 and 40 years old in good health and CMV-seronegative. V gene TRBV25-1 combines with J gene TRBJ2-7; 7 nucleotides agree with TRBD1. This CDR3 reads CASSDPRQGVGEQYF. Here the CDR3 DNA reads TGTGCCAGCAGTGACCCCCGACAGGGCGTAGGCGAGCAGTACTTC.